What follows is one T cell receptor beta chain and its context. TCRdb reprocessed the 5' RACE reads, keeping one entry per CDR3 protein, no DNA. The sample has more than 300,000 distinct CDR3 sequences; the top ten hold approximately 5.4%. The data are from a study of monozygotic twins with inflammatory bowel disease. The CDR3 runs 15 residues. The source of this sequence is a human donor with ulcerative colitis or Crohn's disease, or a healthy co-twin of an affected twin (not recorded which). The chain combines TRBV12-3 or TRBV12-4 with TRBJ2-3; TCRdb indicates TRBD2, and absent DNA this call remains unverified. The sequenced material came from blood. This chain's CDR3 is CASSSPSGNTDTQYF.